These 21 T cell receptor beta chains came from one sample sequenced in a study of metastatic and nonmetastatic thyroid tumors. Every patient was untreated before thyroid surgery. With MiXCR, TCRdb reprocessed the PCR reads. This sample has just under 60,000 clones; 16% occur once, and the top ten carry over 9%. The sequenced sample was blood. All receptors come from a male donor with papillary thyroid cancer or a benign thyroid nodule (not recorded which). Some clones in this sample may be carry-over from other donors' samples.

This clone was seen once. The V call is TRBV11-2, the J call TRBJ2-7; weak D call: TRBD2 (5 bases). This CDR3 spans 15 amino acids. Germline V gene data show CDR1 as SGHAT and CDR2 as FQNNGV. The V and J ends lost 2 bases and 5 bases respectively, with 16 bases between them. CDR3 loop: CASSLFGKNINEQYF. The CDR3 DNA is TGTGCCAGCAGCTTATTCGGGAAAAACATCAACGAGCAGTACTTC.

This clone was recorded many times. The chain recombines TRBV6-2 or TRBV6-3 with TRBJ2-1; TRBD1 matches at 7 bases. The CDR3 sequence is 16 residues long. V shed 6 bases, J shed 5 bases, and the junction held 13 bases outside the gene matches. The germline gives CDR1 MNHEY, CDR2 SVGEGT. CDR3 coding DNA: TGTGCCAGCAGGAGAACAGGGGCCACCGCCCACAATGAGCAGTTCTTC. It is translated as CASRRTGATAHNEQFF.

This clone has a handful of counts. The rearrangement links TRBV12-3 or TRBV12-4 to TRBJ1-5, with D maybe TRBD1 (5 bases). V shed 6 bases and J shed 4 bases, with 13 bases lying between them. There are 14 residues in the CDR3. CDR3 in amino acids: CASSLSGSNQPQHF. In DNA, the CDR3 is TGTGCCAGCAGCTTATCAGGGTCGAATCAGCCCCAGCATTTT.

Worth noting for this clone: At one end the junction does not follow the germline gene, possibly because of a read error. The V and J genes are TRBV12-3 or TRBV12-4 and TRBJ2-3, with D perhaps TRBD2 (6 bases). The length of the CDR3 is 13 residues. The CDR3 sequence: CDSRRDGTDTQYF. The CDR3 nucleotides are TGTGACAGCAGGAGGGATGGAACAGATACGCAGTATTTT.

The chain is built from TRBV6-4 and TRBJ2-7; 7 bases align to TRBD1. There are 15 residues in the CDR3. Germline trimming cut 6 bases from V and 2 bases from J; bases unmatched to any gene: 10. Germline V gene lookup returns CDR1 MRHNA and CDR2 SNTAGT. CDR3 in amino acids: CASRQRQGVPYEQYV. The CDR3, as DNA: TGTGCCAGCAGACAACGACAGGGTGTCCCCTACGAGCAGTACGTC.

This clone appeared many times. This chain joins TRBV3-1 and TRBJ1-1; no clear D. The CDR3 is made up of 18 amino acids. The V gene's germline CDR1 is LGHDT and CDR2 YNNKEL (reference sequence). V gave up 1 base and J gave up 1 base, with 19 bases separating them. The CDR3 nucleotides read TGTGCCAGCAGCCAAGTCTGGTCTAAGCGGGCGCCGAACACTGAAGCTTTCTTT. Amino acids: CASSQVWSKRAPNTEAFF.

This clone was seen many times. The chain uses TRBV5-5 and TRBJ2-1, with D unresolved. Trimming cost V 7 bases and J 10 bases, with 24 bases left between them. The V gene's germline CDR1 is SGHKS and CDR2 YYEKEE (reference sequence). The CDR3 length is 15 residues. The CDR3 bases are TGTGCCAGCCAACCCTCGGAGTTGAGAATGGGCGAGCAGTTCTTC. Translated: CASQPSELRMGEQFF.

Turning to this clone: This may arise from a read error, as a much more abundant clone is one base away. This CDR3 reads CATRQGADTDTLYF. The CDR3 DNA follows: TGCGCCACCAGACAGGGGGCTGACACAGATACGCTGTATTTT. This rearrangement joins TRBV10-2 to TRBJ2-3, with 10 bases aligning to TRBD1. Germline V gene data show CDR1 as WSHSY and CDR2 as SAAADI. The CDR3 sequence is 14 residues long.

The genes are TRBV25-1 and TRBJ2-5; D ambiguous. The CDR3 length is 13 residues. With 3 bases removed from V and 5 bases from J, the gap between germline ends came to 10 bases. Looked up from germline, CDR1 is MGHDK and CDR2 is SYGVNS. CDR3 sequence reads: CASSDIFWETQYF. Here the CDR3 DNA reads TGTGCCAGCAGTGATATCTTCTGGGAGACCCAGTACTTC.

The V and J genes are TRBV20-1 and TRBJ1-6; D uncertain. Trimming pared 3 bases from V and 10 bases from J, leaving 25 bases between. Germline CDR1 reads DFQATT; CDR2 reads SNEGSKA (reference sequence). The CDR3 length is 17 residues. Here the CDR3 DNA reads TGCAGTGCTAGGGATCCCCTCGGTTGGTGGGTCGGATCACCCCTCCACTTT. Amino acids: CSARDPLGWWVGSPLHF.

This clone came up many times. This sequence may be a read error, since a much larger clone differs from it by one base. V is TRBV12-3 or TRBV12-4 and J is TRBJ2-1, with D possibly being TRBD1 (6 bases). V was shortened by 6 bases and J by 9 bases, with 12 bases between the two germline ends. The length of the CDR3 is 12 residues. The CDR3 nucleotides are TGTGCCAGCAGACTCCAGGGGACTGAGCAGTTCTTC. Protein product: CASRLQGTEQFF.

This clone showed up many times. The rearrangement joins TRBV6-1 to TRBJ1-1, with D possibly matching TRBD1 (6 bases). There are 14 residues in the CDR3. The germline gives CDR1 MNHNS, CDR2 SASEGT. The V and J ends lost 7 bases and 5 bases respectively, with 17 bases between them. CDR3 region: CASTNRAGITEAFF. For the CDR3, the DNA is TGTGCCAGCACCAACAGGGCCGGGATAACTGAAGCTTTCTTT.

A note on this clone: The junction shows a germline mismatch at one end, possibly a read error. The same CDR3 is also encoded by other DNA sequences in this sample. The V gene is TRBV20-1, the J gene TRBJ2-7; no clear D. The CDR3 covers 15 residues. Germline loops: CDR1 DFQATT, CDR2 SNEGSKA (reference sequence). This chain's CDR3 is CSATPRVPEIYGQYF. DNA for the CDR3: TGCAGTGCTACTCCGCGTGTCCCTGAAATCTACGGGCAGTACTTC.

This clone appeared many times. The chain uses TRBV3-1 and TRBJ1-5, with TRBD1 matching over 7 bases. Germline CDR1 LGHDT, CDR2 YNNKEL (reference sequence). Trimming removed 3 bases from V and 7 bases from J; junction bases left unmatched: 6. The CDR3 has 14 residues. CDR3 DNA: TGTGCCAGCAGCCAGGTGGGCAGGGGGCAGCCCCAGCATTTT. Its translation is CASSQVGRGQPQHF.

The V and J genes are TRBV30 and TRBJ1-2; no clear D gene. V shed 7 bases and J shed 10 bases, with 19 bases lying between them. CDR3 length equals 12 residues. The V gene's germline CDR1 is GTSNPN and CDR2 SVGIG (reference sequence). In DNA form, the CDR3 reads TGTGCCTTGACCTCCGGGTTGTCTGACTACACCTTC. Its translation: CALTSGLSDYTF.

This clone was counted ten times or more. This chain uses TRBV19 with TRBJ1-6; D not resolved. The CDR3 length is 16 residues. The germline V and J ends were trimmed by 7 bases and 0 bases, with 13 bases remaining between them. The V gene's germline CDR1 is LNHDA and CDR2 SQIVND (reference sequence). The CDR3 DNA follows: TGTGCCAGTAAGGGTGGAGAGAGCTCCTATAATTCACCCCTCCACTTT. This translates into CASKGGESSYNSPLHF.

This clone has ten or more counts. A read error may account for a junction end that differs from germline. The same CDR3 also results from other DNA sequences found in this sample. The V gene is TRBV7-3, the J gene TRBJ1-1; D might be TRBD1 (5 bases). Germline lookup yields CDR1 SGHTA and CDR2 FQGTGA. There are 14 residues in the CDR3. Here the CDR3 DNA reads TGTGCCAGCAGCTCCCTAGGGGCCAACACTGAAGCTTTCTTC. It encodes CASSSLGANTEAFF.

This clone occurred many times. The V call is TRBV7-8, the J call TRBJ2-2, with D possibly being TRBD1 (6 bases). Germline CDR1 SGHVS, CDR2 FQNEAQ. This CDR3 has 15 residues. V shed 5 bases and J shed 3 bases, with 13 bases lying between them. This chain's CDR3 is CASSPLGGHTGELFF. DNA for the CDR3: TGTGCCAGCAGCCCCCTAGGGGGACACACCGGGGAGCTGTTTTTT.

Many counts were recorded for this clone. For the CDR3, the DNA is TGTGCCAGCAGCCAAGAACAGGGTTTTGGGGAGACCCAGTACTTC. This codes for CASSQEQGFGETQYF. The rearrangement uses TRBV3-1 and TRBJ2-5; tentative D call: TRBD1 (6 bases). With 0 bases removed from V and 5 bases from J, the gap between germline ends came to 13 bases. CDR3 length: 15 residues. The germline V gene encodes CDR1 LGHDT and CDR2 YNNKEL (reference sequence).

There are a few counts of this clone. A single base separates this from a much larger clone, so it may be a read error. Here the CDR3 omits its conserved ending phenylalanine or tryptophan, so a read error is the likely source. This sequence joins TRBV29-1 and TRBJ2-2, with 8 bases fitting TRBD2. CDR3 size: 15 residues. Looked up from germline, CDR1 is SQVTM and CDR2 is ANQGSEA. Trimming took 7 bases from V and 2 from J; bases not matched to a gene: 9. Written as DNA, the CDR3 is TGCAGCGCGCAACCGGGACTAGTAAACACCGGGGAGCTGTTTTTG. This translates into CSAQPGLVNTGELFL.

This clone was recorded many times. The rearrangement links TRBV7-9 to TRBJ2-1; 10 nucleotides line up with TRBD2. Germline V gene lookup returns CDR1 SEHNR and CDR2 FQNEAQ (reference sequence). After removal of 5 bases from V and 4 bases from J, the junction contained 8 bases not matched to a gene. The CDR3 totals 16 residues. In DNA form, the CDR3 reads TGTGCCAGCAGCCCTGTACTAGCGGGGATATACAATGAGCAGTTCTTC. This encodes CASSPVLAGIYNEQFF. Based on the CDR3 plus reference TRBV7-9 and TRBJ2-1, the full variable domain is DTGVSQNPRHKITKRGQNVTFRCDPISEHNRLYWYRQTLGQGPEFLTYFQNEAQLEKSRLLSDRFSAERPKGSFSTLEIQRTEQGDSAMYLCASSPVLAGIYNEQFFGPGTRLTVL.